The 16 T cell receptor beta chains reported below all come from one sample, sequenced in a study of T cells in Graves' hyperthyroidism and ophthalmopathy. The investigators amplified TCR beta CDR3 regions from RNA transcripts. Researchers ran a first-round RT-PCR on the TCR CDR3 using the HTBI primer set. One entry per CDR3 protein results from TCRdb running MiXCR on the multiplex PCR reads. The data show 480,000 or so distinct CDR3 sequences, with 46% seen just once and about 45% held by the top ten. The sample taken for sequencing was peripheral blood or thyroid tissue (not recorded which). Receptors were obtained from an adult woman with Graves' disease, either hyperthyroidism or ophthalmopathy (not recorded which).

The chain combines TRBV7-9 with TRBJ2-7; 9 nucleotides agree with TRBD2. The V gene end was trimmed by 1 base and the J gene end by 5 bases; junction bases not matched to a gene: 6. The CDR3 covers 15 residues. Germline CDR1 is SEHNR and CDR2 is FQNEAQ (reference sequence). The CDR3 protein is CASSLVAGGQNEQYF. CDR3 coding DNA: TGTGCCAGCAGCTTAGTGGCGGGAGGGCAGAACGAGCAGTACTTC. The full variable domain, its missing parts supplied by reference TRBV7-9 and TRBJ2-7, is DTGVSQNPRHKITKRGQNVTFRCDPISEHNRLYWYRQTLGQGPEFLTYFQNEAQLEKSRLLSDRFSAERPKGSFSTLEIQRTEQGDSAMYLCASSLVAGGQNEQYFGPGTRLTVT.

The gene calls are TRBV7-7 and TRBJ2-7; D uncertain. V lost 5 bases, J lost 6 bases, and 20 bases lay in between. The germline gives CDR1 SSHAT, CDR2 FNYEAQ (reference sequence). The CDR3 is 15 residues long. In DNA, the CDR3 is TGTGCCAGCAGCACCCAACCCACCTCCATAAGCGAGCAGTACTTC. It codes for CASSTQPTSISEQYF.

In this sample, this clonotype turned up many times. The chain uses TRBV12-3 or TRBV12-4 and TRBJ2-7, with D perhaps matching TRBD1 (6 bases). The length of the CDR3 is 13 residues. V lost 3 bases and J lost 4, with 10 bases in between. The CDR3 here is CASSFLGAYEQYF. CDR3 DNA: TGTGCCAGCAGTTTTCTGGGGGCTTACGAGCAGTACTTC.

As DNA, the CDR3 is TGTGCCAGCAGGGGGGCCGGGCGGGACAATGAGCAGTTCTTC. Amino acids: CASRGAGRDNEQFF. The chain carries TRBV7-3 and TRBJ2-7, with D possibly matching TRBD1 (6 bases). Judging by the DNA end, TRBJ2-1 fits better; the J call may be wrong. The V gene's germline CDR1 is SGHTA and CDR2 FQGTGA. CDR3 size: 14 residues.

This sequence joins TRBV10-3 and TRBJ1-2; no clear D gene. The germline V and J ends were trimmed by 3 bases and 0 bases, with 8 bases remaining between them. Germline CDR1 reads ENHRY; CDR2 reads SYGVKD. CDR3 length: 14 amino acids. CDR3 amino acids: CAISETSPNYGYTF. The CDR3 nucleotides read TGTGCCATCAGTGAAACCAGTCCTAACTATGGCTACACCTTC.

This clonotype was seen ten or more times. The J gene is TRBJ1-3, the V gene TRBV7-2, with no clear D. With 2 bases removed from V and 0 bases from J, the gap between germline ends came to 8 bases. Looked up from germline, CDR1 is SGHTA and CDR2 is FQGNSA. This CDR3 is built from 15 residues. The CDR3: CASSLSGGSGNTIYF. The CDR3 coding sequence is TGTGCCAGCAGCTTATCCGGAGGCTCTGGAAACACCATATATTTT.

The CDR3 bases are TGTGCCAGCAGTCCGGGGGGCTCCCGCTACGAGCAGTACTTC. This gives the protein CASSPGGSRYEQYF. This rearrangement joins TRBV6-5 to TRBJ2-7; possibly TRBD2 for D (7 bases). The CDR3 has 14 amino acids. Per the germline V gene, CDR1 is MNHEY and CDR2 is SVGAGI. V dropped 5 bases and J dropped 3 bases, with 14 bases sitting between them.

Points on this clonotype: This could be a read error, since a much larger clone is one nucleotide away. This chain links TRBV9 with TRBJ1-2; D not certain. Deletions cut 3 bases from V and 4 bases from J, with 4 bases between. Germline CDR1 reads SGDLS; CDR2 reads YYNGEE. The CDR3 consists of 11 residues. The CDR3 region is CASSAFYGYTF. Here the CDR3 DNA reads TGTGCCAGCAGCGCGTTCTATGGCTACACCTTC.

The J gene is TRBJ1-2, the V gene TRBV7-2; D call uncertain. Germline CDR1 is SGHTA and CDR2 is FQGNSA. The CDR3 has 13 residues. In DNA, the CDR3 is TGTGACAGTAGCTTCTCAGATATCTATGGCTACACCTTC. As protein: CDSSFSDIYGYTF.

This clonotype was seen ten or more times. The rearrangement uses TRBV20-1 and TRBJ2-5, with 11 bases aligning to TRBD1. CDR1 is DFQATT and CDR2 is SNEGSKA in the germline V gene (reference sequence). Trimming took 1 base from V and 4 from J; bases not matched to a gene: 8. The length of the CDR3 is 16 residues. The CDR3 here is CSARVLGQGERETQYF. CDR3 sequence (DNA): TGCAGTGCTAGAGTGCTGGGACAGGGGGAAAGAGAGACCCAGTACTTC.

The chain links TRBV15 to TRBJ1-2; 7 bases fit TRBD1. CDR1 and CDR2 (germline): LNHNV, YYDKDF (reference sequence). This CDR3 contains 13 residues. Trimming at V came to 4 bases and at J to 5 bases, leaving 4 bases not matched to a gene. CDR3 nucleotides: TGTGCCACCAGCACCGAGACAGGGTATGGCTACACCTTC. Amino acids: CATSTETGYGYTF.

The sample holds many counts of this clonotype. The rearrangement uses TRBV5-1 and TRBJ1-3; D not certain. The CDR3 contains 15 residues. Germline CDR1 is SGHRS and CDR2 is YFSETQ. V was trimmed by 0 bases and J by 0 bases, leaving 7 bases between them. The CDR3 reads CASSLGPSSGNTIYF. In DNA form, the CDR3 reads TGCGCCAGCAGCTTGGGACCGTCCTCTGGAAACACCATATATTTT.

This clonotype showed up many times. V is TRBV20-1 and J is TRBJ2-7; maybe TRBD1 (6 bases). Germline CDR1 DFQATT, CDR2 SNEGSKA (reference sequence). The CDR3 has 14 amino acids. V was trimmed by 4 bases and J by 7 bases, leaving 20 bases between them. The chain's CDR3 is CSANRPQGPGEQYF. The CDR3 DNA reads TGCAGTGCTAATCGGCCCCAGGGGCCAGGGGAGCAGTACTTC.

At least ten counts were recorded for this clonotype. The genes are TRBV6-5 and TRBJ1-1; D is unclear. V was trimmed by 6 bases and J by 0 bases, leaving 14 bases between them. This CDR3 comprises 15 residues. Looked up from germline, CDR1 is MNHEY and CDR2 is SVGAGI. The CDR3 protein is CASSYLNRVNTEAFF. In nucleotides, the CDR3 is TGTGCCAGCAGCTACCTGAACCGGGTGAACACTGAAGCTTTCTTT.

This clonotype was found once. The chain links TRBV10-3 to TRBJ1-2, with D perhaps TRBD1 (5 bases). Germline CDR1 reads ENHRY; CDR2 reads SYGVKD. The ends were cut back, 8 bases at V and 3 bases at J, with 22 bases in the middle. CDR3 length: 16 amino acids. The CDR3 coding sequence is TGTGCCATCGGCCGGACCGGGACCGTTGGGGACTATGGCTACACCTTC. Protein sequence: CAIGRTGTVGDYGYTF.

V is TRBV20-1 and J is TRBJ1-1, with D hard to call. The germline V gene has CDR1 DFQATT and CDR2 SNEGSKA (reference sequence). The CDR3 contains 12 residues. V was shortened by 3 bases and J by 1 base, with 6 bases between the two germline ends. The CDR3 loop is CSASRPNTEAFF. For the CDR3, the DNA is TGCAGTGCTAGTCGCCCGAACACTGAAGCTTTCTTT.